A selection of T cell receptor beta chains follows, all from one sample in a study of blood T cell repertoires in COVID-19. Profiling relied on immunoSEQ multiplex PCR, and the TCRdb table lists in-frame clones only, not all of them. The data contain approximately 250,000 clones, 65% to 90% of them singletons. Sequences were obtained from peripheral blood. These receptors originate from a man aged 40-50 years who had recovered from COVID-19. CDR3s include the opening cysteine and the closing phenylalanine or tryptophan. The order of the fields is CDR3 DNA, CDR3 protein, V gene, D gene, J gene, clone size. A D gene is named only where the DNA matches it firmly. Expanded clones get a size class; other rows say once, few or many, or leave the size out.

TGTGCCATCTCTAGCGGCTTCACAGATACGCAGTATTTT CAISSGFTDTQYF TRBV6-5 TRBD2 TRBJ2-3 .
TGTGCCAGCTCACCCGGACTAGCGGGGGCCTCCTACGAGCAGTACTTC CASSPGLAGASYEQYF TRBV18 TRBD2 TRBJ2-7 .
TGTGCCATCAGCAGCAGGGAGACCCAGTACTTC CAISSRETQYF TRBV10-3 . TRBJ2-5 .
TGCAGCGACCGACTAGTGGTAACAGATACGCAGTATTTT CSDRLVVTDTQYF TRBV29-1 . TRBJ2-3 .
TGCGCCAGCAGCCAAGATTACTGGGCGAGCTATGGCTACACCTTC CASSQDYWASYGYTF TRBV4-1 . TRBJ1-2 .
TGTGCCAGCAGCCCCGGGGTAGCGGGAGTCGAGCAGTACTTC CASSPGVAGVEQYF TRBV9 TRBD2 TRBJ2-7 .
TGTGCCAGTAGTCCCTTGACAATTCGGAACTATGGCTACACCTTC CASSPLTIRNYGYTF TRBV19 . TRBJ1-2 .
TGTGCCAGCAGTTTTTACAGGCCCACGGGGACCCAGTACTTC CASSFYRPTGTQYF TRBV6-5 . TRBJ2-5 .
TGTGCCAGCAGCTTGTTTGGGACAAGCTCCTACGAGCAGTACTTC CASSLFGTSSYEQYF TRBV5-5 . TRBJ2-7 once
TGTGCCAGCAGCAAAGAGGCCGATGGACTAGCGGGGTACAATGAGCAGTTCTTC CASSKEADGLAGYNEQFF TRBV21-1 . TRBJ2-1 .
TGTGCCACCAGCAGAGTTCGGACAAGTGAAAAACTGTTTTTT CATSRVRTSEKLFF TRBV15 . TRBJ1-4 .
TGTGCCAGTAGGGCAGGGGGCGCCCCGAACACCGGGGAGCTGTTTTTT CASRAGGAPNTGELFF TRBV19 TRBD1 TRBJ2-2 .
TGCAGCGCTACAGGGGGCGCTTTGAACACTGAAGCTTTCTTT CSATGGALNTEAFF TRBV29-1 TRBD1 TRBJ1-1 .
TGTGCCAGTAGTATGACGTACCGAGGGTTCAGTGGCTACACCTTC CASSMTYRGFSGYTF TRBV19 . TRBJ1-2 few
TGTGCCAGCTCACCAATCGGGGGAAAGGGGCTCCGAGATACGCAGTATTTT CASSPIGGKGLRDTQYF TRBV18 . TRBJ2-3 .
TGTGCCAGCAGTTTGATTGCGGTACCCAGCTCCTACGAGCAGTACTTC CASSLIAVPSSYEQYF TRBV28 . TRBJ2-7 .
TGTGCCAGCAGTCGAACCCGGGACAGGGCAGCAGATACGCAGTATTTT CASSRTRDRAADTQYF TRBV6-6 TRBD1 TRBJ2-3 .
TGCGCCAGCAGCTCGAGCCCCGGAGCGGGCGGTGGCAATGAGCAGTTCTTC CASSSSPGAGGGNEQFF TRBV5-1 . TRBJ2-1 .
TGTGCCAGCAGTTGGGCGGGCTACGAGCAGTACTTC CASSWAGYEQYF TRBV28 . TRBJ2-7 .
TGTGCCAGCAGCCCACGGACAGGGGAAAGCACAGATACGCAGTATTTT CASSPRTGESTDTQYF TRBV5-4 TRBD1 TRBJ2-3 few
TGTGCCAGTACCGCGGGACAGGGGAATCGCAATCAGCCCCAGCATTTT CASTAGQGNRNQPQHF TRBV19 TRBD1 TRBJ1-5 few
TGTGCCAGCAGCTTACTAGCTCGGGCCGGGGAGCTGTTTTTT CASSLLARAGELFF TRBV7-8 . TRBJ2-2 .
TGCGCCAGCAGCCTGGGACAGGGGGCGTGGATCGCCGGGGAGCTGTTTTTT CASSLGQGAWIAGELFF TRBV4-1 TRBD1 TRBJ2-2 once
TGTGCCAGCAGAATGAGACAGGGCGCTCAGAAACTGTTTTTT CASRMRQGAQKLFF TRBV6-1 TRBD1 TRBJ1-4 .
TGTGCCAGCAGCTTAGTCCCGGAGGGCCCCTCTGGCAATGAGCAGTTCTTC CASSLVPEGPSGNEQFF TRBV7-8 . TRBJ2-1 .
TGTGCCTGCAGGGGGGGGACTAGCACAGATACGCAGTATTTT CACRGGTSTDTQYF TRBV6-8 . TRBJ2-3 once
TGTGCCAGTAAGAAGAATGGGGGGGATGAGACCCAGTACTTC CASKKNGGDETQYF TRBV19 TRBD2 TRBJ2-5 .
TGCGCCAGCAGGGGAGCGGGAGTCCTTGAGCAGTTCTTC CASRGAGVLEQFF TRBV10-2 TRBD2 TRBJ2-1 .
TGTGCCAGCAGCGCCTCGCAGGGGATTTACGAGCAGTACTTC CASSASQGIYEQYF TRBV11-2 . TRBJ2-7 .
TGTGCCAGCAGTTACTCGAATAAGCCGGGGACAGATACGCAGTATTTT CASSYSNKPGTDTQYF TRBV6-5 . TRBJ2-3 .
TGTGCCAGCAGCCCGTGGACAGGGGGCGATGAAGCTTTCTTT CASSPWTGGDEAFF TRBV5-4 TRBD1 TRBJ1-1 .
TGTGCCAGCGCCACAGGGTCGGAAAACATTCAGTACTTC CASATGSENIQYF TRBV18 . TRBJ2-4 .
TGCGCCAGCAGCGTAGACAGGGAGACATTTGAAGCTTTCTTT CASSVDRETFEAFF TRBV5-1 TRBD1 TRBJ1-1 .
TGTGCCAGCAGCAACAGGGGCAGTGCCCGGGAGTCACCCCTCCACTTT CASSNRGSARESPLHF TRBV14 TRBD1 TRBJ1-6 .
TGTGCCAGCAGCCCAGGACAGGCCACAGATACGCAGTATTTT CASSPGQATDTQYF TRBV6-5 TRBD1 TRBJ2-3 .
TGTGCCAGCAGTTACAGGGGCCCCTCCTACGAGCAGTACTTC CASSYRGPSYEQYF TRBV6-2/TRBV6-3 . TRBJ2-7 once
TGCGCCAGCAGCCAAGATCGGGCAGGGGGCAATGAGCAGTTCTTC CASSQDRAGGNEQFF TRBV4-1 TRBD1 TRBJ2-1 few
TGTGCCAGCTCACCACCTACGGGACAGGGGTCCGCCGAGCAGTACTTC CASSPPTGQGSAEQYF TRBV18 TRBD1 TRBJ2-7 .
TGTGCCAGCAGCCCTCCGACCTGGACTAGCTACGGCGATGAGCAGTTCTTC CASSPPTWTSYGDEQFF TRBV14 TRBD2 TRBJ2-1 .
TGCAGTGCTAGTGACCGTTCCCGCGGCAGCGTAAATCAGCCCCAGCATTTT CSASDRSRGSVNQPQHF TRBV20-1 . TRBJ1-5 .
TGTGCCACCAGCAGCCGGACAGGAGAGCTCGAGCAGTACTTC CATSSRTGELEQYF TRBV15 TRBD1 TRBJ2-7 once